This TCR beta chain came from a study of T cells in Graves' hyperthyroidism and ophthalmopathy. About the study: Peripheral blood samples were taken at initial diagnosis, prior to any treatment. Study results and limitations: Within blood appeared most thyroid clonotypes that had expanded above 0.001.

The investigators amplified TCR beta CDR3 regions from RNA transcripts. HTBI primers were used for first-round RT-PCR of the TCR CDR3. One entry per CDR3 protein results from TCRdb running MiXCR on the multiplex PCR reads. The table records over 200,000 distinct CDR3 sequences, about 16% of them present only once. CDR3 length: 18 amino acids. CDR1 and CDR2 (germline): SGHTA, FQGNSA. Deletions cut 0 bases from V and 1 base from J, with 18 bases between. Patients aged 18 to 65 had newly diagnosed hyperthyroidism lasting under 2 months. As regards this clonotype: What it binds is not known.

This clonotype was sampled from a man aged 35-49 years with Graves' hyperthyroidism. The J gene is TRBJ2-5, the V gene TRBV7-2; perhaps TRBD1 as D (7 bases). Sequenced input: blood. The CDR3 region is CASSLALIGGTVQETQYF. The DNA for the CDR3 is TGTGCCAGCAGCTTAGCGCTTATTGGAGGGACAGTCCAAGAGACCCAGTACTTC.